Shown below are 11 T cell receptor beta chains from a single sample sequenced in a study of early T cells in non-severe SARS-CoV-2 infection. MiXCR, run by TCRdb on the 5' RACE reads, gives a single entry per CDR3 protein. The data show roughly 50,000 distinct CDR3 sequences, about 10% seen once. Sequencing input: whole blood. The source of these receptors is an adult who was a healthcare worker with PCR-confirmed SARS-CoV-2 infection or an uninfected control (not recorded which).

A word on this clonotype: This sequence may be a read error, since a much larger clone differs from it by one base. The chain joins TRBV29-1 to TRBJ1-1, with D maybe TRBD1 (6 bases). Trimming pared 5 bases from V and 13 bases from J, leaving 23 bases between. CDR1 is SQVTM and CDR2 is ANQGSEA in the germline V gene. This CDR3 is 13 amino acids long. In nucleotides, the CDR3 is TGCAGCGTTCTGCGGGACACCGGGTCGGCAGTTTTCTTT. Protein sequence: CSVLRDTGSAVFF.

This clonotype was counted once. This chain links TRBV12-3 or TRBV12-4 with TRBJ2-2, with a tentative D call TRBD2 (6 bases). V was clipped by 3 bases and J by 6 bases, with 17 bases between them. The CDR3 length is 16 residues. Here the CDR3 DNA reads TGTGCCAGCAGTTTCTTCGTGGGAGGCTCAGCCGGGGAGCTGTTTTTT. This translates into CASSFFVGGSAGELFF.

This clonotype was seen many times. The gene calls are TRBV10-2 and TRBJ2-1; no firm D call. The CDR3 consists of 11 residues. The V end was cut by 4 bases, the J end by 5 bases, with 3 bases between. Germline V CDR1 and CDR2: WSHSY, SAAADI. CDR3 sequence: CASSAHNEQFF. In DNA, the CDR3 is TGCGCCAGCAGTGCCCACAATGAGCAGTTCTTC.

This clonotype was picked up a small number of times. The gene calls are TRBV7-9 and TRBJ2-1; 7 positions match TRBD1. After removal of 1 base from V and 4 bases from J, the junction contained 13 bases not matched to a gene. This CDR3 has 18 amino acids. Germline values: CDR1 SEHNR, CDR2 FQNEAQ (reference sequence). Here the CDR3 DNA reads TGTGCCAGCAGCTTAGGAGGAAGACAGGGTGGGGGTTACAATGAGCAGTTCTTC. It yields the protein CASSLGGRQGGGYNEQFF.

This clonotype was picked up many times. The J gene is TRBJ2-2, the V gene TRBV12-3 or TRBV12-4; D unclear. V lost 6 bases, J lost 4 bases, and 6 bases lay in between. This CDR3 spans 12 amino acids. The CDR3 is CASSRPTGELFF. The CDR3, as DNA: TGTGCCAGCAGCCGACCCACCGGGGAGCTGTTTTTT.

This chain links TRBV19 with TRBJ2-7; D possibly uses TRBD1 or TRBD2 (5 bases each). Trimming removed 3 bases at V and 5 bases at J, with 20 bases between. The CDR3 extends over 16 amino acids. Germline V gives CDR1 LNHDA, CDR2 SQIVND (reference sequence). In nucleotides, the CDR3 is TGTGCCAGTAGTATGATCTTCCAGGGAGCCTCAGACGAGCAGTACTTC. Protein product: CASSMIFQGASDEQYF.

This chain uses TRBV6-5 with TRBJ2-7, with TRBD1 as a possible D gene (6 bases). The CDR3 is 14 residues long. CDR1 is MNHEY, CDR2 SVGAGI, per germline. The ends were cut back, 0 bases at V and 5 bases at J, with 11 bases in the middle. CDR3 nucleotides: TGTGCCAGCAGTTACTCGACCAGGGGCCACGAGCAGTACTTC. Protein sequence: CASSYSTRGHEQYF.

In its sample, this clonotype was seen many times. The CDR3 is CASSVRASGSDEQFF. In DNA form, the CDR3 reads TGTGCCAGCAGTGTTCGGGCTAGCGGGAGCGATGAGCAGTTCTTC. The chain uses TRBV12-3 or TRBV12-4 and TRBJ2-1; TRBD2 matches 10 bases. Germline trimming cut 5 bases from V and 8 bases from J; bases unmatched to any gene: 9. CDR3 length equals 15 residues.

The chain employs TRBV28 and TRBJ2-1; no clear D. The germline gives CDR1 MDHEN, CDR2 SYDVKM. The CDR3 has 10 amino acids. Trimming shortened V by 8 bases and J by 10 bases, and 9 bases separated the two germline ends. DNA for the CDR3: TGTGCCAGCGGCCTCGGAGAGCAGTTCTTC. Translation gives CASGLGEQFF.

This clonotype was picked up a small number of times. The rearrangement links TRBV7-9 to TRBJ2-7; TRBD2 is a possible D gene (5 bases). The CDR3 is made up of 12 amino acids. Looked up from germline, CDR1 is SEHNR and CDR2 is FQNEAQ (reference sequence). V lost 5 bases to trimming and J lost 2 bases, with 7 bases between them. CDR3 residues: CASSKGAYEQYF. CDR3 DNA: TGTGCCAGCAGCAAGGGAGCCTACGAGCAGTACTTC.

This clonotype has more than one count but fewer than ten. The CDR3 sequence is CASSIANVHEQYF. DNA for the CDR3: TGTGCCAGTAGTATCGCAAACGTCCACGAGCAGTACTTC. The chain carries TRBV19 and TRBJ2-7; D is ambiguous. CDR1 LNHDA and CDR2 SQIVND come from the germline V gene (reference sequence). This CDR3 contains 13 residues. The V and J ends lost 3 bases and 5 bases respectively, with 11 bases between them.